Listed below are T cell receptor beta chains from one sample, sequenced in a study of cytomegalovirus exposure and HLA in healthy donors. Repertoires were generated with immunoSEQ multiplex PCR, while TCRdb's copy carries only in-frame clones and drops some. Of under 400,000 clones in the sample, approximately 88% were seen once. The source material was PBMCs. The receptor source for this set is a man younger than 40 in good health and CMV-seronegative. CDR3s leave out the opening cysteine and the closing phenylalanine or tryptophan.

j_gene,len,v_gene,CDR3aa
TRBJ2-5,13,TRBV7-9,ASSRGTTFQETQY
TRBJ1-1,13,TRBV6-5,ASSYYRTSNTEAF
TRBJ2-7,13,TRBV19,ASSMVTGGWDEQY
TRBJ1-2,12,TRBV6-5,ASRVYQGGYGYT
TRBJ1-1,12,TRBV19,ASTPGSINTEAF
TRBJ2-1,13,TRBV5-6,ASSSATGLGNEQF
TRBJ2-1,12,TRBV2,ASTGLAGVPEQF
TRBJ1-6,13,TRBV25-1,ASRGDRGSGSPLH
TRBJ1-2,10,TRBV6-5,ASSYSGGGYT
TRBJ1-1,11,TRBV25-1,ATEGLSNTEAF
TRBJ1-4,16,TRBV18,ASSEGQQLFATNEKLF
TRBJ2-1,13,TRBV5-1,ASSERTSGGNEQF
TRBJ1-1,13,TRBV5-1,ASSLVAGEATEAF
TRBJ2-3,10,TRBV19,ASSPGGLTQY
TRBJ1-1,14,TRBV9,ASSSVVGTGGFGAF
TRBJ2-1,12,TRBV5-1,ASSSRQGDNEQF
TRBJ1-2,9,TRBV6-5,ASSSGGEYT
TRBJ2-1,17,TRBV4-1,ASSQSFFVPSGGDNEQF
TRBJ1-2,9,TRBV20-1,SARPSRGYT
TRBJ1-2,13,TRBV4-1,ASSQAPLSAGGYT
TRBJ2-7,13,TRBV7-9,ASSLAQTGAYEQY
TRBJ2-1,14,TRBV7-8,ASSLERGGLDNEQF
TRBJ2-1,10,TRBV7-9,ASSFSYFEQF
TRBJ1-6,11,TRBV30,AWSGDRETPLH
TRBJ2-6,15,TRBV4-3,ASSPTGSTSGANVLT
TRBJ2-3,13,TRBV11-2,ASSPSGASTDTQY
TRBJ1-1,12,TRBV27,ASALTGAGTEAF
TRBJ1-4,13,TRBV9,ASSASGTGNEKLF
TRBJ2-7,13,TRBV4-1,ASSHWQGNSYEQY
TRBJ1-2,11,TRBV19,ASSIMEGGGYT
TRBJ2-7,13,TRBV7-9,ASSPRTGILYEQY
TRBJ2-3,14,TRBV13,ASSTPGQAGVDTQY
TRBJ1-2,13,TRBV10-3,AISGNLGQNYGYT
TRBJ1-2,11,TRBV7-9,ASSLQGMGGYT
TRBJ2-5,14,TRBV6-5,ASSLVAGTGLETQY
TRBJ2-2,14,TRBV5-1,ASSSNRHANTGELF
TRBJ2-7,9,TRBV11-2,ASSQTVEQY
TRBJ1-3,13,TRBV7-9,ASSPGGSSGNTIY
TRBJ1-4,15,TRBV7-9,ASSSTGQGATNEKLF
TRBJ2-5,16,TRBV7-9,ASSSPDGASGDPETQY
TRBJ2-7,12,TRBV19,ASSRDRGMYEQY
TRBJ2-2,14,TRBV5-1,ASSTGQGANTGELF
TRBJ1-2,11,TRBV7-9,ASSAQGPNGYT
TRBJ2-7,14,TRBV21-1,ASSPRDRTNDYEQY
TRBJ1-2,14,TRBV27,ASSYRGPTLTYGYT
TRBJ2-7,15,TRBV28,ASSSITGPVLGDEQY
TRBJ1-5,13,TRBV27,ASRAGTNSNQPQH
TRBJ1-4,12,TRBV5-8,ASSGTGLREKLF
TRBJ1-1,15,TRBV19,ASTEHKGGLLPLEAF
TRBJ1-5,14,TRBV19,ASSIGVRGRNQPQH
TRBJ2-5,12,TRBV5-4,ASSPGLSQETQY
TRBJ1-1,8,TRBV23-1,ASSLREAF